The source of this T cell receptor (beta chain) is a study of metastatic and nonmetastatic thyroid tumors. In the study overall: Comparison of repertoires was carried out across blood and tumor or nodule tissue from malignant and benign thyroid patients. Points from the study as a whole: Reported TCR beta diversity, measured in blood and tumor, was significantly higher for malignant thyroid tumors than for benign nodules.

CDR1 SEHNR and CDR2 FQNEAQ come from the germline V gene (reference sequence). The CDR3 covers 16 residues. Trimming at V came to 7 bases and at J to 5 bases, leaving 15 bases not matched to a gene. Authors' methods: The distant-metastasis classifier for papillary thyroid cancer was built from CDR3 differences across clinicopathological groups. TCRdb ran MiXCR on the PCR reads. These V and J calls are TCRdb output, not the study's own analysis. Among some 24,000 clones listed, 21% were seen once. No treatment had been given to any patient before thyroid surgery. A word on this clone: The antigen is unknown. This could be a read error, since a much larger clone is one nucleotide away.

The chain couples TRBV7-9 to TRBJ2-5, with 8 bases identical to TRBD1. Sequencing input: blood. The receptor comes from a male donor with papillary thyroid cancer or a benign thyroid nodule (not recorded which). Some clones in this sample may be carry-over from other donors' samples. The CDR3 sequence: CASISTTGGNRETQYF. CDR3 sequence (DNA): TGTGCCAGCATCTCGACAACAGGGGGGAATAGGGAGACCCAGTACTTC.